These 27 T cell receptor beta chains came from one sample sequenced in a study of T cell repertoires in cytomegalovirus infection. Using its own MiXCR run on the reads, TCRdb lists one record per CDR3 protein. The sample includes some 100,000 distinct CDR3 sequences, around 30% of them seen just once. No antigens are known for them. Here the sequenced sample was CD8+ T cells from cultured PBMCs, taken from culture after CMV antigen stimulation. These receptors were collected from a human donor in good health (CMV status not recorded). Some clones in this sample may be carry-over from other donors' samples.

The genes are TRBV6-2 or TRBV6-3 and TRBJ2-1, with 10 bases that match TRBD2. The length of the CDR3 is 16 residues. Germline values: CDR1 MNHEY, CDR2 SVGEGT. The V and J ends lost 4 bases and 4 bases, in that order; junction bases with no gene match: 7. CDR3 protein: CASSFILAGMYNEQFF. For the CDR3, the DNA is TGTGCCAGCAGTTTTATACTAGCGGGAATGTACAATGAGCAGTTCTTC.

This clonotype has a handful of counts. The CDR3 DNA follows: TGTGCCAGCAGTCTCCAGACAGCCCCTAATGAAAAACTGTTTTTT. Translating gives CASSLQTAPNEKLFF. This chain uses TRBV27 with TRBJ1-4, with D tentatively TRBD1 (5 bases). Germline CDR1 is MNHEY and CDR2 is SMNVEV (reference sequence). V dropped 5 bases and J dropped 3 bases, with 13 bases sitting between them. The CDR3 contains 15 residues. Full variable domain (rest looked up from reference TRBV27 and TRBJ1-4): EAQVTQNPRYLITVTGKKLTVTCSQNMNHEYMSWYRQDPGLGLRQIYYSMNVEVTDKGDVPEGYKVSRKEKRNFPLILESPSPNQTSLYFCASSLQTAPNEKLFFGSGTQLSVL.

The V call is TRBV4-1, the J call TRBJ1-1, with 7 nucleotides matching TRBD1. CDR1 MGHRA and CDR2 YSYEKL come from the germline V gene. Trimming at V came to 2 bases and at J to 10 bases, leaving 1 base not matched to a gene. This CDR3 contains 11 residues. Written as DNA, the CDR3 is TGCGCCAGCAGCCAAAGGGGGCTAGCTTTCTTT. Amino acids: CASSQRGLAFF.

The rearrangement links TRBV12-3 or TRBV12-4 to TRBJ2-5; 7 bases agree with TRBD1. V gave up 6 bases and J gave up 1 base; unmatched junction bases: 5. The CDR3 has 14 amino acids. This CDR3 reads CASRKGQAQETQYF. CDR3 nucleotide sequence: TGTGCCAGCAGAAAAGGACAGGCCCAAGAGACCCAGTACTTC.

V and J are TRBV13 and TRBJ2-7; 10 positions match TRBD1. CDR1 is PRHDT and CDR2 is FYEKMQ in the germline V gene (reference sequence). This CDR3 is built from 16 residues. The ends lost 6 bases at V and 0 bases at J; junction bases unmatched: 8. CDR3 amino acids: CASSFMTGGFSYEQYF. The CDR3 DNA sequence: TGTGCCAGCAGTTTTATGACAGGGGGCTTCTCCTACGAGCAGTACTTC.

The rearrangement uses TRBV2 and TRBJ2-3, with D unresolved. The CDR3 consists of 13 residues. V was clipped by 6 bases and J by 9 bases, with 16 bases between them. CDR1 is SNHLY, CDR2 FYNNEI, per germline. CDR3 sequence reads: CASRPVTGPTQYF. DNA of the CDR3: TGTGCCAGCAGACCGGTAACCGGCCCCACGCAGTATTTT.

The V call is TRBV7-9, the J call TRBJ2-3, with D perhaps TRBD1 (6 bases). From germline, CDR1 is SEHNR and CDR2 FQNEAQ (reference sequence). With 3 bases removed from V and 4 bases from J, the gap between germline ends came to 20 bases. The CDR3 totals 17 residues. As DNA, the CDR3 is TGTGCCAGCAGCTTCGCATGGTCAGGGGAAGGGGCAGATACGCAGTATTTT. Protein product: CASSFAWSGEGADTQYF.

V and J are TRBV20-1 and TRBJ2-2; TRBD1 is a possible D gene (5 bases). Germline V gene sequence: CDR1 DFQATT, CDR2 SNEGSKA (reference sequence). This CDR3 has 13 residues. The CDR3 region has the DNA TGCAGCGGACGGCAGGGTAACACCGGGGAGCTGTTTTTT. It specifies CSGRQGNTGELFF.

V gene TRBV4-1 combines with J gene TRBJ2-1; a possible D gene is TRBD2 (7 bases). V was cut by 0 bases and J by 0 bases, with 12 bases left in between. CDR1 and CDR2 (germline): MGHRA, YSYEKL. The CDR3 covers 17 residues. The CDR3 reads CASSQDSRGASYNEQFF. The CDR3 nucleotides are TGCGCCAGCAGCCAAGACTCTCGGGGGGCCTCCTACAATGAGCAGTTCTTC.

There are many counts of this clonotype. V usage is TRBV5-6 and J usage is TRBJ1-1, with TRBD1 matching over 12 bases. The germline V gene encodes CDR1 SGHDT and CDR2 YYEEEE. CDR3 length equals 15 residues. The V gene end was trimmed by 0 bases and the J gene end by 7 bases; junction bases not matched to a gene: 4. In nucleotides, the CDR3 is TGTGCCAGCAGCTTGGAGGGACAGGGGGCACTTGAAGCTTTCTTT. It codes for CASSLEGQGALEAFF.

This clonotype has more than one count but fewer than ten. This chain connects TRBV28 to TRBJ2-7; tentatively, D is TRBD2 (6 bases). CDR3 length equals 14 residues. V lost 6 bases and J lost 7, with 19 bases in between. The germline V gene has CDR1 MDHEN and CDR2 SYDVKM. The CDR3 nucleotides are TGTGCCAGCAGCCCGGGGGTGGCGGGGACTGAGCAGTACTTC. This sequence encodes CASSPGVAGTEQYF.

The sample holds a few counts of this clonotype. V is TRBV27 and J is TRBJ1-1, with TRBD1 matching 8 bases. CDR3 length: 13 residues. Germline CDR1 MNHEY, CDR2 SMNVEV (reference sequence). V lost 8 bases and J lost 1; bases outside the gene matches: 3. The CDR3 spells CASGQGKNTEAFF. CDR3 DNA sequence: TGTGCCAGCGGACAGGGTAAGAACACTGAAGCTTTCTTT.

In its sample, this clonotype was seen many times. The rearrangement joins TRBV7-9 to TRBJ2-2; D tentatively reads TRBD1 or TRBD2 (5 bases each). V was shortened by 5 bases and J by 5 bases, with 18 bases between the two germline ends. Germline V gene sequence: CDR1 SEHNR, CDR2 FQNEAQ (reference sequence). The CDR3 is 16 amino acids. The CDR3 here is CASSDPTAGRTGELFF. In DNA form, the CDR3 reads TGTGCCAGCAGCGACCCCACGGCAGGGAGAACCGGGGAGCTGTTTTTT. Combining the CDR3 with reference TRBV7-9 and TRBJ2-2 gives the whole variable domain DTGVSQNPRHKITKRGQNVTFRCDPISEHNRLYWYRQTLGQGPEFLTYFQNEAQLEKSRLLSDRFSAERPKGSFSTLEIQRTEQGDSAMYLCASSDPTAGRTGELFFGEGSRLTVL.

This clonotype was seen a single time. CDR3 bases: TGTGCCAGTACCCTGGCAGGGGGCTTCACTGAAGCTTTCTTT. Translating it yields CASTLAGGFTEAFF. The chain is built from TRBV19 and TRBJ1-1, with 8 bases aligning to TRBD1. The CDR3 runs to 14 residues. Per germline, CDR1 LNHDA and CDR2 SQIVND (reference sequence). The J segment lost 4 bases and the V segment lost 7 bases, leaving 8 bases of the junction unmatched.

This clonotype was recorded many times. The chain combines TRBV7-9 with TRBJ2-7, with D tentatively TRBD1 or TRBD2 (5 bases each). The germline V gene encodes CDR1 SEHNR and CDR2 FQNEAQ (reference sequence). The CDR3 has 12 residues. V was shortened by 3 bases and J by 6 bases, with 9 bases between the two germline ends. The CDR3 sequence is CASSFSGAEQYF. In nucleotides, the CDR3 is TGTGCCAGCAGCTTCTCCGGGGCCGAGCAGTACTTC.

The chain has TRBV6-8 and TRBJ2-3; unclear D gene. This CDR3 comprises 15 residues. The V gene lost 0 bases and the J gene lost 0 bases, with 7 bases spanning the gap. In germline, CDR1 is MNHGY, CDR2 SAAAGT. The CDR3 loop reads CASSYSSGSTDTQYF. CDR3 nucleotides: TGTGCCAGCAGTTACTCGAGTGGTAGCACAGATACGCAGTATTTT.

Note on this clonotype: Being one base from a much bigger clone, this may be a read error. V is TRBV7-8 and J is TRBJ1-2; TRBD1 matches 7 bases. This CDR3 contains 14 residues. Germline-derived CDR1 and CDR2 are SGHVS and FQNEAQ. After removal of 2 bases from V and 2 bases from J, the junction contained 2 bases not matched to a gene. CDR3 residues: CASSLSDRNYGYTF. CDR3 nucleotide sequence: TGTGCCAGCAGCTTATCGGACAGGAACTATGGCTACACCTTC.

The table lists this clonotype with a few counts. The CDR3 DNA is TGTGCCAGCAGTTTAAATAGCGGATCCGTTTACAATGAGCAGTTCTTC. Residues: CASSLNSGSVYNEQFF. V is TRBV27 and J is TRBJ2-1; D possibly corresponds to TRBD2 (6 bases). In germline, CDR1 is MNHEY, CDR2 SMNVEV (reference sequence). Trimming left V 2 bases short and J 4 bases short, with 15 bases between. This CDR3 is 16 amino acids long.

This chain uses TRBV19 with TRBJ1-2, with D unclear. Trimming removed 1 base at V and 4 bases at J, with 13 bases between. Looked up from germline, CDR1 is LNHDA and CDR2 is SQIVND (reference sequence). The CDR3 sequence is 15 residues long. The chain's CDR3 is CASSIGPGSIYGYTF. The CDR3 nucleotides read TGTGCCAGTAGTATAGGCCCCGGATCTATCTATGGCTACACCTTC.

In nucleotides, the CDR3 is TGTGCCAGCAGTTTCCGGGACATAGCCTATAATTCACCCCTCCACTTT. Its protein is CASSFRDIAYNSPLHF. V is TRBV28 and J is TRBJ1-6; possibly TRBD1 for D (6 bases). CDR3 length: 16 residues. In germline, CDR1 is MDHEN, CDR2 SYDVKM. Between the trimmed V and J ends, which lost 3 bases and 2 bases, there was a span of 11 bases.

V gene TRBV12-3 or TRBV12-4 combines with J gene TRBJ2-1, with D possibly matching TRBD2 (6 bases). The CDR3 is 12 residues long. The V end was cut by 5 bases, the J end by 9 bases, with 11 bases between. CDR3 DNA sequence: TGTGCCAGCAGTCCTCCGGGGGTTGAGCAGTTCTTC. It codes for CASSPPGVEQFF.

This clonotype was observed a few times. The chain employs TRBV6-1 and TRBJ2-2; D may match TRBD1 or TRBD2 (6 bases each). Deletions cut 5 bases from V and 4 bases from J, with 11 bases between. CDR3 size: 14 residues. The V gene's germline CDR1 is MNHNS and CDR2 SASEGT. As DNA, the CDR3 is TGTGCCAGCAGTATAGGGGGGTTCACCGGGGAGCTGTTTTTT. This gives the protein CASSIGGFTGELFF.

The table lists this clonotype with a few counts. The rearrangement uses TRBV6-2 or TRBV6-3 and TRBJ2-3; tentatively, D is TRBD2 (6 bases). The CDR3 covers 15 residues. The V end lost 1 base, the J end lost 2 bases, and 10 bases lay between the germline ends. The V gene's germline CDR1 is MNHEY and CDR2 SVGEGT. CDR3 in DNA: TGTGCCAGCAGTTACTTTCGGGGGACCACAGATACGCAGTATTTT. It encodes CASSYFRGTTDTQYF.

This chain joins TRBV12-3 or TRBV12-4 and TRBJ1-3; D remains ambiguous. The CDR3 spans 14 residues. Trimming took off 6 bases at V and 1 base at J, with 10 bases between the two ends. The CDR3 DNA sequence: TGTGCCAGCAGCACCTGGAATTCTGGAAACACCATATATTTT. This gives the protein CASSTWNSGNTIYF.

The chain combines TRBV11-2 with TRBJ1-2, with D hard to call. This CDR3 contains 13 residues. The V gene lost 0 bases and the J gene lost 8 bases, with 10 bases spanning the gap. Germline CDR1 and CDR2: SGHAT and FQNNGV. The chain's CDR3 is CASSLDLSEGYTF. The DNA of the CDR3 is TGTGCCAGCAGCTTAGATTTGTCGGAGGGCTACACCTTC.

The chain is built from TRBV11-2 and TRBJ2-3; a weak D match, TRBD1 (6 bases). Trimming stripped 3 bases from V and 8 bases from J, with 15 bases between. CDR1 and CDR2 (germline): SGHAT, FQNNGV. This CDR3 region has 14 residues. CDR3 in DNA: TGTGCCAGCAGCTTTTTTTCGTGGGACACTACGCAGTATTTT. Encoded protein: CASSFFSWDTTQYF.

The chain has TRBV2 and TRBJ2-7; D may be TRBD1 (6 bases). Per the germline V gene, CDR1 is SNHLY and CDR2 is FYNNEI. The CDR3 covers 14 residues. The ends were cut back, 3 bases at V and 5 bases at J, with 14 bases in the middle. CDR3 sequence: CASSDWNRVHEQYF. Here the CDR3 DNA reads TGTGCCAGCAGTGATTGGAACAGGGTCCACGAGCAGTACTTC.